A selection of T cell receptor beta chains follows, all from one sample in a study of control samples from healthy donors and cancer patients. TCRdb's copy holds only in-frame clones and misses some; the assay was immunoSEQ multiplex PCR. The sample consists of 99,000 or so clones, about four fifths of them appearing once. The material sequenced was blood. These receptors came from a man in his 60s in good health. Both conserved end residues are part of each CDR3. The D gene is left open where the match is weak. Clone size is shown for a subset of rows, as once, few, many or a class of expanded clone.

TRBV6-4	TRBJ2-2	many	TRBD1	TGTGCCAGCAGTCAACGGACAGGGGGCGAAACCGGGGAGCTGTTTTTT	CASSQRTGGETGELFF
TRBV5-1	TRBJ1-4	once	NA	TGCGCCAGCAGCTTGGACAAGTTCACCGAAAAACTGTTTTTT	CASSLDKFTEKLFF
TRBV19	TRBJ2-1	NA	TRBD1	TGTGCCAGTAGTCCGGGGACAGCAGGCTCGAGTGAGCAGTTCTTC	CASSPGTAGSSEQFF
TRBV21-1	TRBJ1-5	NA	NA	TGTGCCAGCAGCGAATGGGGGACAGGGTTTTATCAGCCCCAGCATTTT	CASSEWGTGFYQPQHF
TRBV5-1	TRBJ1-2	once	TRBD1	TGCGCCAGCAGCTTGGCCTCAGGGGGTAACTATGGCTACACCTTC	CASSLASGGNYGYTF
TRBV5-8	TRBJ1-3	NA	TRBD1	TGTGCCAGCAGCTTGGCTGGGACAGGGGGTGACACCATATATTTT	CASSLAGTGGDTIYF
TRBV5-1	TRBJ1-6	NA	NA	TGCGCCAGCAGCCTATGGGACAACCCCACACAGAAGAATTCACCCCTCCACTTT	CASSLWDNPTQKNSPLHF
TRBV6-4	TRBJ2-7	once	TRBD1	TGTGCCAGCAGCCAGCCCTTCCAGGGGGCCACCTACGAGCAGTACTTC	CASSQPFQGATYEQYF
TRBV3-1/TRBV3-2	TRBJ2-6	NA	NA	TGTGCCAGCAGCCCCCTCGCCCAGCCCTCTGGGGCCAACGTCCTGACTTTC	CASSPLAQPSGANVLTF
TRBV11-2	TRBJ2-3	once	NA	TGTGCCAGCAGCTTAACAGATACGCAGTATTTT	CASSLTDTQYF
TRBV11-3	TRBJ2-5	once	NA	TGTGCCAGCAGCTCAGGCGGGACCCAGTACTTC	CASSSGGTQYF
TRBV11-2	TRBJ2-2	NA	NA	TGTGCCAGCAGCTTAGCGCCGGGGACCGGGGAGCTGTTTTTT	CASSLAPGTGELFF
TRBV10-2	TRBJ2-7	NA	TRBD1	TGCGCCAGCGGAACACGACAGGGAACCTCCTACGAGCAGTACTTC	CASGTRQGTSYEQYF
TRBV14	TRBJ1-1	NA	NA	TGTGCCAGCAGCCAGTATCGGGGTACTGAAGCTTTCTTT	CASSQYRGTEAFF
TRBV30	TRBJ1-5	NA	NA	TGTGCCTGGAGTGTCGGACAGATTAATCAGCCCCAGCATTTT	CAWSVGQINQPQHF
TRBV7-9	TRBJ2-1	NA	NA	TGTGCCAGCACGTTGGGCCCACACAATGAGCAGTTCTTC	CASTLGPHNEQFF
TRBV7-9	TRBJ1-4	NA	NA	TGTGCCAGCAGCCCCGCCCGACAGCGAATTGAAAAACTGTTTTTT	CASSPARQRIEKLFF
TRBV11-2	TRBJ1-1	NA	NA	TGTGCCAGCAGCTCGGGGGGCTCCACTGAAGCTTTCTTT	CASSSGGSTEAFF
TRBV15	TRBJ2-7	NA	TRBD2	TGTGCCACCAGCAGTAGCGGGAGTAGGTACGAGCAGTACTTC	CATSSSGSRYEQYF
TRBV25-1	TRBJ2-5	NA	NA	TGTGCCAGCAGTGAATTCCGGGGACCGCTCCAAGAGACCCAGTACTTC	CASSEFRGPLQETQYF
TRBV19	TRBJ2-5	NA	NA	TGTGCCAGTAGTATGACCCCCCCTGGCGGGGGCTGGGAGACCCAGTACTTC	CASSMTPPGGGWETQYF
TRBV12-3/TRBV12-4	TRBJ1-1	NA	NA	TGTGCCAGCAGCCCAGGACCGAACACTGAAGCTTTCTTT	CASSPGPNTEAFF
TRBV5-4	TRBJ1-6	NA	NA	TGTGCCAGCAGGAAGGAGGGACCTAGCTCCTATAATTCACCCCTCCACTTT	CASRKEGPSSYNSPLHF
TRBV12-5	TRBJ2-3	NA	TRBD2	TGTGCTAGTGGTAGGGGACTAGCGGACACAGATACGCAGTATTTT	CASGRGLADTDTQYF
TRBV28	TRBJ1-2	few	NA	TGTGCCAGCAGTTCGGCAAGGGCCCTCTGGGCTAACTATGGCTACACCTTC	CASSSARALWANYGYTF
TRBV2	TRBJ2-7	NA	TRBD1	TGTGCCAGCAGGCCTGACAGGGGGCCCGCCTACGAGCAGTACTTC	CASRPDRGPAYEQYF
TRBV2	TRBJ2-3	NA	NA	TGTGCCAGCAGTGAAGCGCTTCCCTATGGCGTAAGAACAGATACGCAGTATTTT	CASSEALPYGVRTDTQYF
TRBV6-5	TRBJ1-4	NA	TRBD1	TGTGCCAGCCGAAAGGGGGACAGGGGTAATGAAAAACTGTTTTTT	CASRKGDRGNEKLFF
TRBV6-5	TRBJ1-3	NA	NA	TGTGCCATCTTGACTGACTCTGGAAACACCATATATTTT	CAILTDSGNTIYF
TRBV9	TRBJ1-3	NA	NA	TGTGCCAGCAGCGTAGGGTCCCCTGGAAACACCATATATTTT	CASSVGSPGNTIYF
TRBV27	TRBJ2-7	NA	TRBD1	TGTGCCAGCAGTTCGGACAGGGGTGGAGAGCAGTACTTC	CASSSDRGGEQYF
TRBV28	TRBJ1-5	NA	NA	TGTGCCGCAAAAGGTAGTAGCAATCAGCCCCAGCATTTT	CAAKGSSNQPQHF
TRBV6-5	TRBJ2-2	NA	NA	TGTGCCAGCAGGGGGGCCCTCGCGAACACCGGGGAGCTGTTTTTT	CASRGALANTGELFF
TRBV4-2	TRBJ1-6	NA	TRBD1	TGTGCCAGCAGCCAAGGTCAGGGGGCGGATAATAATTCACCCCTCCACTTT	CASSQGQGADNNSPLHF
TRBV9	TRBJ2-3	NA	NA	TGTGCCAGCAGCGTAGAACCATGGGCAGATACGCAGTATTTT	CASSVEPWADTQYF
TRBV12-2	TRBJ1-1	NA	NA	TGTGCAAGTCGCCCCAAACAGGAGACTGAAGCTTTCTTT	CASRPKQETEAFF
TRBV30	TRBJ1-1	NA	NA	TGTGCCTGGAGTGTTTGGACCCACACTGAAGCTTTCTTT	CAWSVWTHTEAFF
TRBV4-1	TRBJ1-1	NA	NA	TGCGCCAGCATGCCCCCCCAGGGCGGATTGAACACTGAAGCTTTCTTT	CASMPPQGGLNTEAFF
TRBV5-5	TRBJ1-4	NA	NA	TGTGCCAGCAGCTCACCCGGGCGGACTAATGAAAAACTGTTTTTT	CASSSPGRTNEKLFF
TRBV19	TRBJ2-7	NA	NA	TGTGCCAGTATGCCAAACACCGGCGGAGCCCTGGGACACCACTACGAGCAGTACTTC	CASMPNTGGALGHHYEQYF
TRBV3-1/TRBV3-2	TRBJ2-3	NA	TRBD2	TGTGCCAGCAGCCACCTCAGGACTAGCGGGGGGACATGGGCAGATACGCAGTATTTT	CASSHLRTSGGTWADTQYF
TRBV18	TRBJ2-7	NA	TRBD1	TGTGCCAGCTCAGAGGGACAGGGACCCCCCTACGAGCAGTACTTC	CASSEGQGPPYEQYF
TRBV7-9	TRBJ1-5	NA	NA	TGTGCCAGCAGCGGGGGGGGCGGCAATCAGCCCCAGCATTTT	CASSGGGGNQPQHF
TRBV27	TRBJ2-5	NA	TRBD1	TGTGCCAGCAGCCTGTTGGGACAGGGAAGGGAGGAGACCCAGTACTTC	CASSLLGQGREETQYF
TRBV28	TRBJ1-1	NA	NA	TGTGCCAGCAGTCGGGGAGGAGGAACTGAAGCTTTCTTT	CASSRGGGTEAFF
TRBV10-1	TRBJ2-2	NA	NA	TGCGCCAGCAGTTCTCCACAGGGACCGAACACCGGGGAGCTGTTTTTT	CASSSPQGPNTGELFF
TRBV5-6	TRBJ2-1	NA	TRBD2	TGTGCCAGCCAGGGACTAGCGGCGCTTCCTGAGCAGTTCTTC	CASQGLAALPEQFF
TRBV9	TRBJ1-6	NA	TRBD1	TGTGCCAGCAGCCAGGACAGGGCTAATTCACCCCTCCACTTT	CASSQDRANSPLHF
TRBV5-8	TRBJ2-3	NA	NA	TGTGCCAGCCGGAGAGCAGATACGCAGTATTTT	CASRRADTQYF